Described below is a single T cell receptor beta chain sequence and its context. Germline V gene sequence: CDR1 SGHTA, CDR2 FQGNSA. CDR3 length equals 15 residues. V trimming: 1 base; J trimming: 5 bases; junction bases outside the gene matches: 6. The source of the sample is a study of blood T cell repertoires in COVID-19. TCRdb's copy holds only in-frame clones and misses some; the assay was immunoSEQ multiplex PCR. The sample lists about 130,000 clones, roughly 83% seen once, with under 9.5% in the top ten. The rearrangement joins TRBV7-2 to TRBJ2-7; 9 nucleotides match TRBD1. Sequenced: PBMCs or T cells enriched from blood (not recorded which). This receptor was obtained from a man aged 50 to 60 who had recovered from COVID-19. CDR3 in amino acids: CASSLVGQGRDEQYF. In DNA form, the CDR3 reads TGTGCCAGCAGCTTAGTCGGACAGGGGAGGGACGAGCAGTACTTC.